This T cell receptor (beta chain) stems from a study of T cells after yellow fever vaccination. Study outcomes and limitations: It was a small share of clonotypes that appeared in both CD4 and CD8 compartments.

This CDR3 has 10 amino acids. From germline, CDR1 is MNHEY and CDR2 SVGAGI. The V end was cut by 10 bases, the J end by 5 bases, with 5 bases between. MiXCR, applied by TCRdb to the 5' RACE reads, yields one record per CDR3 protein. The table records about 630,000 distinct CDR3 sequences, more than 9% of them present only once. This clonotype was seen at least ten times. Its antigen remains unknown. The material sequenced was PBMCs, taken on the day of the yellow fever booster vaccination. The source is a man younger than 45 who received the YFV17D yellow fever vaccine. This chain connects TRBV6-5 to TRBJ2-2; D gene uncertain. CDR3 residues: CAKGTGELFF. The CDR3 coding sequence is TGTGCCAAGGGAACCGGGGAGCTGTTTTTT.